Listed below are T cell receptor beta chains from one sample, sequenced in a study of PD-L1 blockade in urothelial cancer. Data came from immunoSEQ multiplex PCR; TCRdb stores just in-frame clones and leaves some out. The sample lists 90,000 to 120,000 clones; approximately 85% were seen once. The sample was PBMCs, taken around atezolizumab (anti-PD-L1) treatment. The receptors here all came from a man aged 50-59 years with urothelial cancer. CDR3s include the opening cysteine and the closing phenylalanine or tryptophan. The D gene is left open where the match is weak. The size entry is marked missing in some rows and otherwise reads once, few, many or a size class.

V: TRBV2; J: TRBJ2-5; size: NA; D: NA; CDR3: CASSDWVPGETQYF; DNA: TGTGCCAGCAGTGACTGGGTCCCCGGGGAGACCCAGTACTTC
V: TRBV28; J: TRBJ1-1; size: NA; D: NA; CDR3: CASRDVTGSYTEAFF; DNA: TGTGCCAGCAGGGACGTGACAGGATCTTACACTGAAGCTTTCTTT
V: TRBV5-4; J: TRBJ2-7; size: NA; D: NA; CDR3: CASSLDGGNYEQYF; DNA: TGTGCCAGCAGCTTGGACGGCGGGAACTACGAGCAGTACTTC
V: TRBV27; J: TRBJ2-3; size: NA; D: TRBD1; CDR3: CASKRDRVWGGDTQYF; DNA: TGTGCCAGCAAGAGGGACAGGGTCTGGGGAGGAGATACGCAGTATTTT
V: TRBV14; J: TRBJ1-3; size: NA; D: NA; CDR3: CASSRKGGASGNTIYF; DNA: TGTGCCAGCAGCCGCAAGGGGGGGGCCTCAGGAAACACCATATATTTT
V: TRBV30; J: TRBJ2-5; size: NA; D: NA; CDR3: CAWTLGGETQYF; DNA: TGTGCCTGGACCCTAGGGGGAGAGACCCAGTACTTC
V: TRBV11-3; J: TRBJ2-2; size: few; D: NA; CDR3: CASSYSTGELFF; DNA: TGTGCCAGCAGCTATAGCACCGGGGAGCTGTTTTTT
V: TRBV7-2; J: TRBJ1-4; size: NA; D: TRBD1; CDR3: CASSLLQGNGLFF; DNA: TGTGCCAGCAGCTTGCTACAGGGGAATGGGCTGTTTTTT
V: TRBV28; J: TRBJ2-2; size: NA; D: TRBD2; CDR3: CASSFSGLAGVVNTGELFF; DNA: TGTGCCAGCAGTTTTTCAGGACTAGCGGGAGTTGTGAACACCGGGGAGCTGTTTTTT
V: TRBV30; J: TRBJ1-5; size: few; D: NA; CDR3: CAWTGGGPDQPQHF; DNA: TGTGCCTGGACCGGGGGGGGGCCCGATCAGCCCCAGCATTTT
V: TRBV4-1; J: TRBJ2-3; size: NA; D: NA; CDR3: CASSQDWAGSLTDTQYF; DNA: TGCGCCAGCAGCCAAGATTGGGCAGGGTCACTGACAGATACGCAGTATTTT
V: TRBV19; J: TRBJ2-7; size: NA; D: TRBD2; CDR3: CARSRSSGRAYEQYF; DNA: TGTGCCAGAAGTAGGTCTAGCGGGAGGGCCTACGAGCAGTACTTC
V: TRBV29-1; J: TRBJ1-4; size: NA; D: TRBD1; CDR3: CSVGQGFGNEKLFF; DNA: TGCAGCGTCGGACAGGGTTTCGGTAATGAAAAACTGTTTTTT
V: TRBV12-1; J: TRBJ2-7; size: NA; D: NA; CDR3: CASSFAYARGGSEQYF; DNA: TGTGCCAGCAGCTTTGCTTATGCTAGGGGGGGATCCGAGCAGTACTTC
V: TRBV5-1; J: TRBJ2-3; size: NA; D: TRBD1; CDR3: CASSLEGDRPTDTQYF; DNA: TGCGCCAGCAGCTTGGAAGGGGACAGGCCCACAGATACGCAGTATTTT
V: TRBV5-1; J: TRBJ2-7; size: NA; D: NA; CDR3: CASSLGIERYRYEQYF; DNA: TGCGCCAGCAGCTTGGGCATCGAACGATACCGGTACGAGCAGTACTTC
V: TRBV5-1; J: TRBJ2-7; size: NA; D: NA; CDR3: CASSLDRPYEQYF; DNA: TGCGCCAGCAGCCTAGACAGACCCTACGAGCAGTACTTC
V: TRBV29-1; J: TRBJ2-2; size: NA; D: TRBD1; CDR3: CSVGRGTGDAGELFF; DNA: TGCAGCGTTGGCCGTGGGACAGGCGATGCCGGGGAGCTGTTTTTT
V: TRBV7-3; J: TRBJ1-1; size: NA; D: NA; CDR3: CASSTQNMNTEAFF; DNA: TGTGCCAGCAGCACGCAGAACATGAACACTGAAGCTTTCTTT
V: TRBV6-6; J: TRBJ1-5; size: NA; D: TRBD1; CDR3: CASSDRGPNQPQHF; DNA: TGTGCCAGCAGCGACAGGGGACCCAATCAGCCCCAGCATTTT
V: TRBV19; J: TRBJ1-6; size: many; D: TRBD1; CDR3: CASSPRTGNSPLHF; DNA: TGTGCCAGTAGTCCACGGACAGGGAATTCACCCCTCCACTTT
V: TRBV28; J: TRBJ2-3; size: NA; D: NA; CDR3: CASSRDKEYNF; DNA: TGTGCCAGCAGCCGGGACAAGGAATACAATTTT
V: TRBV14; J: TRBJ2-5; size: NA; D: NA; CDR3: CASSFSLETQYF; DNA: TGTGCCAGCAGTTTTTCTTTGGAGACCCAGTACTTC
V: TRBV28; J: TRBJ2-5; size: NA; D: TRBD2; CDR3: CASSPRTSGWQETQYF; DNA: TGTGCCAGCAGTCCTAGGACTAGCGGATGGCAAGAGACCCAGTACTTC
V: TRBV28; J: TRBJ1-3; size: NA; D: TRBD1; CDR3: CASSLSRGGYGNTIYF; DNA: TGTGCCAGCAGTTTATCGAGAGGGGGCTACGGAAACACCATATATTTT
V: TRBV5-4; J: TRBJ2-1; size: NA; D: TRBD2; CDR3: CASSLAALAGIYNEQFF; DNA: TGTGCCAGCAGCTTGGCCGCCCTAGCGGGAATTTACAATGAGCAGTTCTTC
V: TRBV6-5; J: TRBJ2-7; size: NA; D: TRBD1; CDR3: CATYRGPSYEQYF; DNA: TGTGCCACGTACAGGGGTCCCTCCTACGAGCAGTACTTC
V: TRBV30; J: TRBJ1-5; size: NA; D: TRBD1; CDR3: CAWSVGGTENQPQHF; DNA: TGTGCCTGGAGTGTCGGAGGGACAGAAAATCAGCCCCAGCATTTT
V: TRBV7-9; J: TRBJ2-5; size: NA; D: TRBD1; CDR3: CASSLWTGQETQYF; DNA: TGTGCCAGCAGCTTATGGACAGGGCAAGAGACCCAGTACTTC
V: TRBV5-6; J: TRBJ1-2; size: NA; D: NA; CDR3: CASSLARRGGRYTF; DNA: TGTGCCAGCAGCTTGGCCCGGCGGGGAGGACGCTACACCTTC
V: TRBV6-6; J: TRBJ2-7; size: NA; D: TRBD2; CDR3: CASTLAGFYEQYF; DNA: TGTGCCAGCACCTTAGCGGGCTTCTACGAGCAGTACTTC
V: TRBV28; J: TRBJ2-1; size: NA; D: TRBD2; CDR3: CASRRGDSYNEQFF; DNA: TGTGCCAGCAGACGGGGGGACTCCTACAATGAGCAGTTCTTC
V: TRBV7-3; J: TRBJ2-1; size: once; D: TRBD2; CDR3: CASSNNPLREASYNEQFF; DNA: TGTGCCAGCAGCAATAATCCCTTGCGGGAGGCCTCTTACAATGAGCAGTTCTTC
V: TRBV5-6; J: TRBJ1-2; size: few; D: NA; CDR3: CASSRDLYGYTF; DNA: TGTGCCAGCAGCCGGGATCTCTATGGCTACACCTTC
V: TRBV7-8; J: TRBJ2-1; size: NA; D: NA; CDR3: CASSLVRLAFGVYNEQFF; DNA: TGTGCCAGCAGCTTAGTACGCCTAGCATTCGGCGTTTACAATGAGCAGTTCTTC
V: TRBV7-8; J: TRBJ2-1; size: NA; D: NA; CDR3: CASSLGVRGRTDEQFF; DNA: TGTGCCAGCAGCTTAGGCGTCAGGGGTCGGACGGATGAGCAGTTCTTC
V: TRBV28; J: TRBJ1-5; size: NA; D: NA; CDR3: CASSPSGGEEQPQHF; DNA: TGTGCCAGCAGCCCTAGCGGGGGCGAAGAACAGCCCCAGCATTTT
V: TRBV7-9; J: TRBJ1-2; size: NA; D: TRBD1; CDR3: CASSLQGAYGYTF; DNA: TGTGCCAGCAGCTTACAGGGGGCCTATGGCTACACCTTC
V: TRBV28; J: TRBJ2-7; size: NA; D: TRBD2; CDR3: CASSHRRTSGIVRYEQYF; DNA: TGTGCCAGCAGTCACCGGCGGACTAGCGGGATTGTTCGCTACGAGCAGTACTTC
V: TRBV6-1; J: TRBJ2-5; size: NA; D: NA; CDR3: CASSGTGKETQYF; DNA: TGTGCCAGCAGTGGAACAGGGAAAGAGACCCAGTACTTC
V: TRBV5-1; J: TRBJ2-2; size: NA; D: TRBD2; CDR3: CASSGLAGNTGELFF; DNA: TGCGCCAGCAGCGGACTAGCGGGGAACACCGGGGAGCTGTTTTTT
V: TRBV10-3; J: TRBJ2-7; size: NA; D: TRBD2; CDR3: CAISASGSHEQYF; DNA: TGTGCCATCAGTGCTAGCGGGAGCCACGAGCAGTACTTC
V: TRBV28; J: TRBJ2-7; size: NA; D: TRBD2; CDR3: CASRTSGRTYEQYF; DNA: TGTGCCAGCAGAACTAGCGGGAGAACCTACGAGCAGTACTTC
V: TRBV28; J: TRBJ2-7; size: NA; D: NA; CDR3: CASSPGRDLFAYEQYF; DNA: TGTGCCAGCAGTCCCGGCAGGGATCTTTTCGCCTACGAGCAGTACTTC
V: TRBV7-9; J: TRBJ2-1; size: NA; D: NA; CDR3: CASSLIDEQFF; DNA: TGTGCCAGCAGCTTAATCGATGAGCAGTTCTTC